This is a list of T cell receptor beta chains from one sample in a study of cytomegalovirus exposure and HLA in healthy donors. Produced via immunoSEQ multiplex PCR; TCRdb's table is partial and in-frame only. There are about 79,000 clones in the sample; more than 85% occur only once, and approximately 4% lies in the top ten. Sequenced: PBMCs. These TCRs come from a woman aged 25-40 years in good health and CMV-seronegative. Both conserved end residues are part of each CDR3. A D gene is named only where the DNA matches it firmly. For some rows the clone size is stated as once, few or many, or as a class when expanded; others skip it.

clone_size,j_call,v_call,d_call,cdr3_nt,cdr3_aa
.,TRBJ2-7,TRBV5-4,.,TGTGCCAGCAGCTTGGACGTGACATCGACCTACGAGCAGTACTTC,CASSLDVTSTYEQYF
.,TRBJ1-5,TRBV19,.,TGTGCCAGCGCAAGAAGAGGAGCTAGCAATCAGCCCCAGCATTTT,CASARRGASNQPQHF
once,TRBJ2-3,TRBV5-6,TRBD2,TGTGCCAGCAGCCTTACGCTAGCGGGGGATAGCACAGATACGCAGTATTTT,CASSLTLAGDSTDTQYF
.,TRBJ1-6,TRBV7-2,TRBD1,TGTGCCAGCAGCTTACGGACAGGGGGCTTAAGCTCCTATAATTCACCCCTCCACTTT,CASSLRTGGLSSYNSPLHF
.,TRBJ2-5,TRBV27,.,TGTGCCAGCAGTTTGTATTCTAGGGAGACCCAGTACTTC,CASSLYSRETQYF
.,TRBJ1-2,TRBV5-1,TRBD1,TGCGCCAGCAGCTTGTTTACGACAGGGGGCAACTATGGCTACACCTTC,CASSLFTTGGNYGYTF
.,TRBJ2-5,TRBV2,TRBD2,TGTGCCAGCAGTGTCCTAGCGGGGAAACAAGAGACCCAGTACTTC,CASSVLAGKQETQYF
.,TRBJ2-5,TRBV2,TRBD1,TGTGCCAGCAGAAGGACAGGGGGCTCGGGGGAGACCCAGTACTTC,CASRRTGGSGETQYF
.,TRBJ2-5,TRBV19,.,TGTGCCAGTAGTATACGGGCCAGGGGAAAAGAGACCCAGTACTTC,CASSIRARGKETQYF
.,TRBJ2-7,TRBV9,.,TGTGCCAGCAGCGTAGCCACAGGGTCAATCGAGCAGTACTTC,CASSVATGSIEQYF
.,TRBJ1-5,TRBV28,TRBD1,TGTGCCAGCAAAATGCCCACAGGGGGCTTGTATCAGCCCCAGCATTTT,CASKMPTGGLYQPQHF
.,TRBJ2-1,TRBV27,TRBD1,TGTGCCAGCAGAACCTCCCGACAGGGCAACTCCTACAATGAGCAGTTCTTC,CASRTSRQGNSYNEQFF
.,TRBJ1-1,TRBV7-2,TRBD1,TGTGCCAGCAGCTTCCGGACAGGGGATGGCAACACTGAAGCTTTCTTT,CASSFRTGDGNTEAFF
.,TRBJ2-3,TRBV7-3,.,TGTGCCAGCAGCGACAGGATCACAGATACGCAGTATTTT,CASSDRITDTQYF
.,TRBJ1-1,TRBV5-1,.,TGCGCCAGCAGCTTGGAGGAGTACACTGAAGCTTTCTTT,CASSLEEYTEAFF
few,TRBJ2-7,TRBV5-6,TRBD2,TGTGCCAGCAGCTTAAGCGGGAGGGCCTCCAACGAGCAGTACTTC,CASSLSGRASNEQYF
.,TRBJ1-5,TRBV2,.,TGTGCCAGCAGTGAAGCACAGGGAAATCAGCCCCAGCATTTT,CASSEAQGNQPQHF
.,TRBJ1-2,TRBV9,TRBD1,TGTGCCAGCAGCCAGGGACAGGGTGATGGCTACACCTTC,CASSQGQGDGYTF
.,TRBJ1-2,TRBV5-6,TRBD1,TGTGCCAGCAGCCGGAAGGGGACAGGCTATGGCTACACCTTC,CASSRKGTGYGYTF
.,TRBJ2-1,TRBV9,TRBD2,TGTGCCAGCAGCGTAACTAGCGGGGGGCCGGGCAATGAGCAGTTCTTC,CASSVTSGGPGNEQFF
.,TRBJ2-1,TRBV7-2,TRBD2,TGTGCCAGCAGCAAACGAGCCACAGCGGGGCCTCCACCGAATGAGCAGTTCTTC,CASSKRATAGPPPNEQFF
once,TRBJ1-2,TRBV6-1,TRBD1,TGTGCCAGCAGTCCTTTAGGGACAGGGAATGGCTACACCTTC,CASSPLGTGNGYTF
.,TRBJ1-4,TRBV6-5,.,TGTGCCAGCAGGTCAATTGCAACTAATGAAAAACTGTTTTTT,CASRSIATNEKLFF
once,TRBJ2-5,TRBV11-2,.,TGTGCCAGCAGCTTAGATGTGGGAGTTTCCGTGGAGACCCAGTACTTC,CASSLDVGVSVETQYF
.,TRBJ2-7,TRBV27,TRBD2,TGTGCCAGCACTCATAGCGGGGGGGCCCACGAGCAGTACTTC,CASTHSGGAHEQYF
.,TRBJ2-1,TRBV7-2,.,TGTGCCAGCAGCAGGGGGGGCAATGAGCAGTTCTTC,CASSRGGNEQFF
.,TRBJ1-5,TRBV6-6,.,TGTGCCAGCACCCTCGGGGAGGGAGGCCATCAGCCCCAGCATTTT,CASTLGEGGHQPQHF
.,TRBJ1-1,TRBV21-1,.,TGTGCCAGCACCCCTACAGGGGACGCTTTCTTT,CASTPTGDAFF
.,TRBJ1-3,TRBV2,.,TGTGCCAGCAGTGAAAGGGGCAGTCTAGGCCTAGGCTCTGGAAACACCATATATTTT,CASSERGSLGLGSGNTIYF
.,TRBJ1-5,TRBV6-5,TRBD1,TGTGCCAGCAGGGGGACAGGGAATCAGCCCCAGCATTTT,CASRGTGNQPQHF
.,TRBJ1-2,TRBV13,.,TGTGCCAGCAGCTTTTATCACGCCCGTATAACCCCAGTCTACACCTTC,CASSFYHARITPVYTF
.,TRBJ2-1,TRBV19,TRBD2,TGTGCCAGTAGTATGGGAGGGCCTATGAATGAGCAGTTCTTC,CASSMGGPMNEQFF
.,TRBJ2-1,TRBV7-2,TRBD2,TGTGCCAGCAGCTTAGCGGGAGGGGTGGCCTACAATGAGCAGTTCTTC,CASSLAGGVAYNEQFF
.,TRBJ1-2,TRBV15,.,TGTGCCACCAGCAGAGATCTTTACCCATCCGGGGCCTTC,CATSRDLYPSGAF
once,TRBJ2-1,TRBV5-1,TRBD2,TGCGCCAGCAGCTTGGGCGGTAGCGGGAGCTCCTACAATGAGCAGTTCTTC,CASSLGGSGSSYNEQFF
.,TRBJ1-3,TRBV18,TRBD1,TGTGCCAGCTCACCCGGGACAGGTTTTGGAAACACCATATATTTT,CASSPGTGFGNTIYF
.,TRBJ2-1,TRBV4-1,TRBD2,TGCGCCAGCAGCCAAGACCTAGCGGGGGGGCGGCGGAATGAGCAGTTCTTC,CASSQDLAGGRRNEQFF
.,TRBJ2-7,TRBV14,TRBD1,TGTGCCAGCAGCCAAGTCGGGACAGGGGTATACGAGCAGTACTTC,CASSQVGTGVYEQYF
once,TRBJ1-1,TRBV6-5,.,TGTGCCAGCAGTTACGGGCCTGAAGCTTTCTTT,CASSYGPEAFF
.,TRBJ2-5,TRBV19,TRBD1,TGTGCCAGTAGTACCAGACAGGGCGGCGAGACCCAGTACTTC,CASSTRQGGETQYF